This T cell receptor (beta chain) emerged from a study of regulatory T cells in long-lasting Graves disease. Study observations and caveats: Examination was confined to peripheral blood, excluding thyroid tissue.

The CDR3 is made up of 15 amino acids. Trimming took 3 bases from V and 2 from J, leaving 16 bases between them. Per the germline V gene, CDR1 is DFQATT and CDR2 is SNEGSKA (reference sequence). This clonotype was found many times. Its target is unknown. Time point of the sample: newly diagnosed GD, antithyroid drugs for less than 3 months. The TCR library was prepared using RNA isolated from PBMCs. Researchers made TCR beta libraries by using iRepertoire HTBI primers and running Arm-PCR on CDR3 regions. A single record per CDR3 protein comes from TCRdb applying MiXCR to the multiplex PCR reads. The table lists approximately 350,000 distinct CDR3 sequences, 12% of them singletons. These records were also assigned to another study, of T cells in Graves' hyperthyroidism and ophthalmopathy.

This chain joins TRBV20-1 and TRBJ1-1; perhaps TRBD1 as D (5 bases). This specimen consisted of peripheral blood mononuclear cells (PBMCs), obtained at new diagnosis, from a patient treated with antithyroid drugs. This TCR came from a woman aged 18-30 years with Graves disease. The CDR3 DNA reads as TGCAGTGCTAGGCGACGACAGCGCCTCAACACTGAAGCTTTCTTT. Its translation is CSARRRQRLNTEAFF.